Listed here are 21 T cell receptor beta chains from one sample, sequenced in a study of OX40 agonist ivuxolimab in advanced cancers. Measured with immunoSEQ multiplex PCR; TCRdb has only the in-frame clones, and not every one. The sample has more than 85,000 clones, more than 70% seen once; the top ten hold approximately 0.29%. The source was CD4+ or CD8+ T cells sorted from blood, collected in a trial of the OX40 agonist ivuxolimab. These receptors were collected from an adult with an advanced solid tumor such as melanoma, head and neck, liver or kidney cancer.

The rearrangement links TRBV19 to TRBJ1-2; perhaps TRBD1 as D (5 bases). Germline V lookup: CDR1 LNHDA, CDR2 SQIVND (reference sequence). The CDR3 totals 16 residues. V was clipped by 6 bases and J by 2 bases, with 19 bases between them. CDR3 residues: CASSRNVGGSNYGYTF. CDR3 in DNA: TGTGCCAGTAGCCGAAATGTGGGGGGTTCGAACTATGGCTACACCTTC.

The V and J genes are TRBV6-1 and TRBJ2-2; D may be TRBD1 (6 bases). Germline values: CDR1 MNHNS, CDR2 SASEGT. The CDR3 totals 15 residues. The V end was cut by 3 bases, the J end by 5 bases, with 13 bases between. In DNA, the CDR3 is TGTGCCAGCAGTGAGGCAGGGGCCGGTACCGGGGAGCTGTTTTTT. Residues: CASSEAGAGTGELFF.

The DNA for the CDR3 is TGTGCCTGGAGTGTACGAGGGGATCATCAGCCCCAGCATTTT. Residues: CAWSVRGDHQPQHF. V is TRBV30 and J is TRBJ1-5, with a tentative D call TRBD1 (5 bases). The CDR3 loop spans 14 amino acids. CDR1 and CDR2 (germline): GTSNPN, SVGIG (reference sequence). V lost 0 bases and J 5 bases, leaving 11 bases between the germline ends. Full variable domain (rest looked up from reference TRBV30 and TRBJ1-5): SQTIHQWPATLVQPVGSPLSLECTVEGTSNPNLYWYRQAAGRGLQLLFYSVGIGQISSEVPQNLSASRPQDRQFILSSKKLLLSDSGFYLCAWSVRGDHQPQHFGDGTRLSIL.

J is TRBJ1-2 and V is TRBV4-3; no definite D call. V lost 1 base, J lost 2 bases, and 8 bases lay in between. CDR1 and CDR2 from the germline V gene are LGHNA and YSLEER. The CDR3 contains 14 residues. The CDR3 spells CASSQGSQNYGYTF. CDR3 DNA sequence: TGCGCCAGCAGCCAAGGTTCACAGAACTATGGCTACACCTTC.

This sequence joins TRBV27 and TRBJ2-2, with D uncertain. The CDR3 contains 12 residues. V lost 3 bases and J lost 6, with 5 bases in between. Germline assignment: CDR1 MNHEY and CDR2 SMNVEV (reference sequence). The CDR3 DNA follows: TGTGCCAGCAGTTTTCGGGCCGGGGAGCTGTTTTTT. It encodes CASSFRAGELFF.

The gene calls are TRBV19 and TRBJ2-1; tentative D call: TRBD2 (5 bases). The CDR3 has 15 amino acids. The germline CDR1 and CDR2 sequences are LNHDA and SQIVND (reference sequence). V lost 1 base and J 7 bases, leaving 14 bases between the germline ends. CDR3 nucleotide sequence: TGTGCCAGTAGTATAGTGTCACTACGGGGAAATGAGCAGTTCTTC. Translated, it gives CASSIVSLRGNEQFF. The entire variable domain, with the rest obtained from reference TRBV19 and TRBJ2-1, is as follows: DGGITQSPKYLFRKEGQNVTLSCEQNLNHDAMYWYRQDPGQGLRLIYYSQIVNDFQKGDIAEGYSVSREKKESFPLTVTSAQKNPTAFYLCASSIVSLRGNEQFFGPGTRLTVL.

The count of this clone is one. The V gene is TRBV6-6, the J gene TRBJ2-5; 7 bases map to TRBD2. Germline CDR1 is MNHNY and CDR2 is SVGAGI (reference sequence). With V trimmed by 8 bases and J by 2 bases, 8 bases remained unmatched. CDR3 length: 14 amino acids. The CDR3 sequence is CASALGRGQETQYF. CDR3 sequence (DNA): TGTGCCAGCGCTCTAGGGCGGGGGCAAGAGACCCAGTACTTC.

This clone was detected once. V gene TRBV28 combines with J gene TRBJ2-7, with TRBD1 as a possible D gene (6 bases). Germline CDR1 MDHEN, CDR2 SYDVKM. The CDR3 has 15 residues. With 7 bases removed from V and 7 bases from J, the gap between germline ends came to 23 bases. DNA of the CDR3: TGTGCCAGCACCTCCCCCGGACAGCCCACCCTAGAGCAGTACTTC. This codes for CASTSPGQPTLEQYF.

A few counts support this clone. The J gene is TRBJ2-2, the V gene TRBV7-9, with D perhaps TRBD2 (5 bases). The germline V and J ends were trimmed by 5 bases and 0 bases, with 13 bases remaining between them. The germline V gene encodes CDR1 SEHNR and CDR2 FQNEAQ (reference sequence). The length of the CDR3 is 16 residues. CDR3 residues: CASSRTGYTNTGELFF. The CDR3 DNA sequence: TGTGCCAGCAGCCGTACGGGGTATACGAACACCGGGGAGCTGTTTTTT.

V is TRBV4-2 and J is TRBJ2-7, with 11 bases identical to TRBD2. The V gene end was trimmed by 0 bases and the J gene end by 3 bases; junction bases not matched to a gene: 4. Germline CDR1 and CDR2: LGHNA and YNFKEQ. This CDR3 is 16 amino acids long. The CDR3 DNA is TGTGCCAGCAGCCAAGATAAGGGACTAGCGGACTACGAGCAGTACTTC. Translating gives CASSQDKGLADYEQYF.

The V gene is TRBV6-5, the J gene TRBJ1-1; D gene uncertain. V was cut by 2 bases and J by 5 bases, with 6 bases left in between. There are 12 residues in the CDR3. Germline CDR1 is MNHEY and CDR2 is SVGAGI. The CDR3 DNA is TGTGCCAGCAGTTACGTGGAAACTGAAGCTTTCTTT. Its translation is CASSYVETEAFF.

With regard to this clone: The germline gene is not matched at one end of the junction; a read error may be the cause. This rearrangement joins TRBV7-7 to TRBJ2-3; no reliable D call. The CDR3 totals 15 residues. In germline, CDR1 is SSHAT, CDR2 FNYEAQ (reference sequence). CDR3 loop: CASSLNPEGTDTQYF. Written as DNA, the CDR3 is TGTGCTAGCAGCTTAAATCCCGAGGGCACAGATACGCAGTATTTT. Using reference TRBV7-7 and TRBJ2-3 for the parts outside the CDR3, the full variable domain is GAGVSQSPRYKVTKRGQDVTLRCDPISSHATLYWYQQALGQGPEFLTYFNYEAQPDKSGLPSDRFSAERPEGSISTLTIQRTEQRDSAMYRCASSLNPEGTDTQYFGPGTRLTVL.

The V call is TRBV6-6, the J call TRBJ2-3, with 10 bases lining up with TRBD2. Germline lookup yields CDR1 MNHNY and CDR2 SVGAGI (reference sequence). There are 16 residues in the CDR3. J gave up 3 bases and V 2 bases, and 5 bases lay outside the gene matches. The CDR3 DNA reads TGTGCCAGCAGTTACGGTCTAGCGGGAGAAACAGATACGCAGTATTTT. This encodes CASSYGLAGETDTQYF.

V and J are TRBV7-8 and TRBJ1-2; D possibly corresponds to TRBD1 (5 bases). Germline V gene data show CDR1 as SGHVS and CDR2 as FQNEAQ. V was clipped by 6 bases and J by 7 bases, with 15 bases between them. CDR3 length: 13 residues. The CDR3: CASRPGSLGGYTF. In DNA, the CDR3 is TGTGCCAGCAGGCCAGGGTCCCTCGGTGGCTACACCTTC. Together with reference TRBV7-8 and TRBJ1-2, the CDR3 gives the full variable domain: GAGVSQSPRYKVAKRGQDVALRCDPISGHVSLFWYQQALGQGPEFLTYFQNEAQLDKSGLPSDRFFAERPEGSVSTLKIQRTQQEDSAVYLCASRPGSLGGYTFGSGTRLTVV.

The chain links TRBV15 to TRBJ1-2; 10 bases are shared with TRBD1. The CDR3 loop spans 16 amino acids. Germline V gene lookup returns CDR1 LNHNV and CDR2 YYDKDF (reference sequence). V lost 5 bases to trimming and J lost 3 bases; unmatched junction nucleotides: 9. CDR3 region: CATSGDDRGQDYGYTF. The CDR3 region has the DNA TGTGCCACCAGCGGGGACGACAGGGGGCAGGACTATGGCTACACCTTC.

This clone was picked up a small number of times. This chain joins TRBV6-5 and TRBJ2-7, with 9 bases that match TRBD1. Unmatched junction bases numbered 4, after V lost 2 bases and J lost 2 bases. The CDR3 totals 15 residues. Looked up from germline, CDR1 is MNHEY and CDR2 is SVGAGI. CDR3 loop: CASSYRQGETYEQYF. As DNA, the CDR3 is TGTGCCAGCAGTTACAGACAGGGGGAGACCTACGAGCAGTACTTC.

The DNA of the CDR3 is TGTGCCAGCAACGGTAGCGGGAGGATGAAAGAGACCCAGTACTTC. Residues: CASNGSGRMKETQYF. This rearrangement joins TRBV6-1 to TRBJ2-5; 10 bases line up with TRBD2. The CDR3 sequence is 15 residues long. The J segment lost 3 bases and the V segment lost 7 bases, leaving 8 bases of the junction unmatched. Germline lookup yields CDR1 MNHNS and CDR2 SASEGT.

The chain employs TRBV5-1 and TRBJ1-2; D remains ambiguous. CDR3 length: 13 amino acids. V was shortened by 2 bases and J by 1 base, with 6 bases between the two germline ends. Germline-derived CDR1 and CDR2 are SGHRS and YFSETQ. The CDR3 nucleotides read TGCGCCAGCAGCTTTGGGGTTAACTATGGCTACACCTTC. Its translation is CASSFGVNYGYTF.

The chain has TRBV6-6 and TRBJ1-1; D remains unclear. In germline, CDR1 is MNHNY, CDR2 SVGAGI (reference sequence). This CDR3 spans 13 amino acids. V shed 4 bases and J shed 5 bases, with 11 bases lying between them. CDR3 amino acids: CASSSTWETEAFF. The CDR3 coding sequence is TGTGCCAGCAGTTCGACGTGGGAAACTGAAGCTTTCTTT.

This chain links TRBV19 with TRBJ2-7, with D uncertain. This CDR3 spans 13 amino acids. Germline V CDR1 and CDR2: LNHDA, SQIVND (reference sequence). Trimming took off 3 bases at V and 2 bases at J, with 8 bases between the two ends. CDR3 sequence reads: CASSISNAYEQYF. As DNA, the CDR3 is TGTGCCAGTAGTATTAGTAATGCCTACGAGCAGTACTTC. The entire variable domain, with the rest obtained from reference TRBV19 and TRBJ2-7, is as follows: DGGITQSPKYLFRKEGQNVTLSCEQNLNHDAMYWYRQDPGQGLRLIYYSQIVNDFQKGDIAEGYSVSREKKESFPLTVTSAQKNPTAFYLCASSISNAYEQYFGPGTRLTVT.

The rearrangement joins TRBV30 to TRBJ2-7; 9 nucleotides match TRBD1. Germline-derived CDR1 and CDR2 are GTSNPN and SVGIG (reference sequence). The CDR3 contains 14 residues. The junction had 6 bases not matched to a gene; V was cut back by 4 bases and J by 2 bases. The CDR3: CAWTFDRGAYEQYF. The DNA for the CDR3 is TGTGCCTGGACCTTCGACAGGGGGGCCTACGAGCAGTACTTC.